This TCR beta chain was captured in a study of blood T cell repertoires in COVID-19. On the study more broadly: The origin of the acute and convalescent COVID-19 samples was the United States, Italy and Spain. T cells, B-cell-depleted T cells, or PBMCs supplied cDNA or gDNA.

The authors' processing: Estimation of nucleated cell counts was performed using reference gene primer amplification. The assay was immunoSEQ multiplex PCR, and TCRdb's table has in-frame clones only and misses some. That table is the source of V, J and clone size, and D and trimming were worked out from the DNA. The sample has roughly 250,000 clones; 65% to 90% are singletons. V lost 3 bases and J 2 bases, leaving 11 bases between the germline ends. The CDR3 totals 14 residues. Germline V lookup: CDR1 MDHEN, CDR2 SYDVKM. The TCR comes from a woman between 45 and 60 years old with acute or convalescent COVID-19. The chain has TRBV28 and TRBJ2-7; maybe TRBD2 (6 bases). Input material: peripheral blood. CDR3 nucleotides: TGTGCCAGCAGTTTGACGGAGGGAGCCTACGAGCAGTACTTC. This encodes CASSLTEGAYEQYF.